The TCR beta chain described here comes from a study of CD4 T cells in relation to SARS-CoV-2 and coronaviruses. Whole-study context: ViraFEST: approximately ten-day antigen culture of PBMCs, then TCR beta CDR3 sequencing.

As to this clone: Antigen: not known.

Unexposed donor CD4+ T cells date from 2011-2018, before the COVID-19 pandemic. CD4+ T cells were isolated from the cells after around 11 days of culture. Unexposed-donor CD4+ T cells were probed with SARS-CoV-2 S/N and four cold-coronavirus spikes, cells permitting. Profiling relied on immunoSEQ multiplex PCR, and the TCRdb table lists in-frame clones only, not all of them. The sample holds 15,000 to 20,000 clones; about 81% are singletons and the top ten take 25% to 35%. This CDR3 contains 14 residues. CDR1 LGHDT and CDR2 YNNKEL come from the germline V gene (reference sequence). V was pared by 4 bases and J by 3 bases, with 7 bases between.

The V and J genes are TRBV3-1 (or the pseudogene TRBV3-2) and TRBJ1-6; D is perhaps TRBD1 (6 bases). The sequencing sample was made of CD4+ T cells from PBMCs, cultured in vitro. The TCR sequence derives from a human donor in good health. CDR3 region: CASSRTVYNSPLHF. CDR3 in DNA: TGTGCCAGCAGCCGGACAGTCTATAATTCACCCCTCCACTTT.